There are a few counts of the clone carrying this T cell receptor (beta chain). These data originate in a study of blood T cell repertoires in COVID-19. As handled by the study authors: Reference gene primers were amplified, and this amplification served to estimate nucleated cell counts. Some clones are missing from TCRdb's copy, which holds only in-frame ones; the method was immunoSEQ multiplex PCR. Clone size and V and J calls were adopted from that table, with D and trimming inferred from the DNA. This sample has some 260,000 clones, with under 85% found just once. Germline values: CDR1 SGHNT, CDR2 YENEEA. CDR3 length: 13 amino acids. Trimming cost V 6 bases and J 5 bases, with 10 bases left between them.

The sample consisted of peripheral blood. This sequence originates from a middle-aged woman with active or convalescent COVID-19. The chain has TRBV11-3 and TRBJ2-2; D may be TRBD2 (5 bases). The CDR3 protein is CASSGESTGELFF. The CDR3 region has the DNA TGTGCCAGCAGTGGGGAGTCGACCGGGGAGCTGTTTTTT.